The entry that follows covers one T cell receptor beta chain sequence. This specimen belongs to a study of blood T cell repertoires in COVID-19. Study-level information: PBMCs, B-cell-depleted T cells, or T cells provided the cDNA or gDNA that made up the material.

Germline V lookup: CDR1 SGHAT, CDR2 FQNNGV. The CDR3 sequence is 15 residues long. V gave up 1 base and J gave up 7 bases, with 17 bases separating them. Clones were sequenced by immunoSEQ multiplex PCR, and TCRdb holds only the in-frame ones, with some missing. The sample has more than 250,000 clones, about 90% seen once; the top ten hold roughly 5.2%. Across about two dozen US areas, participants ranged in age from about 18 to 100 years. This TCR was sampled from a woman aged 30 to 39 who had recovered from COVID-19. The sequenced sample was PBMCs or T cells enriched from blood (not recorded which). The chain employs TRBV11-2 and TRBJ2-7; the D gene is possibly TRBD2 (7 bases). Here the CDR3 DNA reads TGTGCCAGCAGCTTAGGGGGGGCTAGCGGCAAGGAGCAGTACTTC. Encoded protein: CASSLGGASGKEQYF.